Relative to its sample, the clone carrying this T cell receptor beta chain is medium-sized. The data were taken from a study of ipilimumab plus nivolumab after autologous stem cell transplantation. Overall study: A median of about 8 nivolumab and roughly 5 ipilimumab doses were given. Myeloma patients were high-risk transplant-naive or relapsed within 3 years of first autologous transplant.

Germline V gives CDR1 SGHTA, CDR2 FQGNSA. This CDR3 comprises 14 residues. V was pared by 3 bases and J by 1 base, with 9 bases between. Using immunoSEQ multiplex PCR, the repertoire was profiled, and TCRdb retains in-frame clones only, with some absent. The sample contains 8,000 to 10,000 clones, roughly 71% of which appear only once. The receptor was isolated from a female donor with multiple myeloma. Sample: PBMCs, taken in a trial of ipilimumab plus nivolumab as post-transplant consolidation. The rearrangement uses TRBV7-2 and TRBJ1-1, with unresolved D. The CDR3 loop is CASSFSTGNTEAFF. CDR3 coding DNA: TGTGCCAGCAGCTTTTCGACGGGGAACACTGAAGCTTTCTTT.